The T cell receptor beta chain described here comes from a study of untreated major depressive disorder. Whole-study findings and limits: Compared with controls, depressed patients showed more TRBV05-01 (Vbeta 5.1) usage in CD4+ T cells.

Comment on this clone: Antigen: not known.

V was clipped by 0 bases and J by 2 bases, with 9 bases between them. CDR1 and CDR2 from the germline V gene are SGHRS and YFSETQ. This CDR3 comprises 15 residues. Measured with immunoSEQ multiplex PCR; TCRdb has only the in-frame clones, and not every one. The sample has more than 25,000 clones; about 91% are singletons. The sequenced sample consisted of CD4+ T cells from PBMCs. The receptor's source is a woman in her 30s with major depressive disorder. The chain combines TRBV5-1 with TRBJ1-5; D unclear. DNA for the CDR3: TGCGCCAGCAGCTTGGCAGGAACGGGCAATCAGCCCCAGCATTTT. Its protein product is CASSLAGTGNQPQHF.